One sample yielded the 27 T cell receptor beta chains listed below, sequenced in a study of cytomegalovirus exposure and HLA in healthy donors. 60 Vbeta and 13 Jbeta primers were used in PCR. Produced via immunoSEQ multiplex PCR; TCRdb's table is partial and in-frame only. The sample holds 130,000 to 150,000 clones, more than 75% seen once. The sample comprised PBMCs. The receptor set was obtained from a woman aged 18 to 35 in good health and CMV-seropositive.

The rearrangement uses TRBV29-1 and TRBJ2-1, with a tentative D call TRBD2 (6 bases). V lost 6 bases and J 10 bases, leaving 10 bases between the germline ends. This CDR3 has 10 amino acids. Germline CDR1 is SQVTM and CDR2 is ANQGSEA. CDR3 residues: CSVAREEQFF. CDR3 bases: TGCAGCGTCGCCCGGGAGGAGCAGTTCTTC.

J is TRBJ1-5 and V is TRBV28, with D uncertain. Trimming left V 5 bases short and J 2 bases short, with 10 bases between. The CDR3 totals 14 residues. Germline CDR1 is MDHEN and CDR2 is SYDVKM. The CDR3 loop is CASSRFVGNQPQHF. The DNA of the CDR3 is TGTGCCAGCAGTCGGTTCGTGGGCAATCAGCCCCAGCATTTT. The full variable domain, rest sourced from reference TRBV28 and TRBJ1-5, is DVKVTQSSRYLVKRTGEKVFLECVQDMDHENMFWYRQDPGLGLRLIYFSYDVKMKEKGDIPEGYSVSREKKERFSLILESASTNQTSMYLCASSRFVGNQPQHFGDGTRLSIL.

In this sample, this clone turned up a few times. The chain has TRBV10-1 and TRBJ2-2, with D perhaps TRBD2 (5 bases). The CDR3 spans 14 residues. Per the germline V gene, CDR1 is WNHNN and CDR2 is SYGVQD (reference sequence). Between the trimmed V and J ends, which lost 4 bases and 6 bases, there was a span of 12 bases. The DNA for the CDR3 is TGCGCCAGCAGTGCCACACTAGTCGCCGGGGAGCTGTTTTTT. It yields the protein CASSATLVAGELFF.

This clone was seen more than once but under ten times. This rearrangement joins TRBV6-5 to TRBJ2-4, with D possibly TRBD1 on 6 matching bases. Between the trimmed V and J ends, which lost 4 bases and 8 bases, there was a span of 18 bases. The CDR3 loop spans 15 amino acids. CDR1 is MNHEY, CDR2 SVGAGI, per germline. This CDR3 reads CASSSRTNAGDIQYF. CDR3 bases: TGTGCCAGCAGTTCCCGGACAAACGCAGGGGACATTCAGTACTTC.

A few counts support this clone. The genes are TRBV29-1 and TRBJ2-2; maybe TRBD1 (5 bases). CDR1 is SQVTM and CDR2 is ANQGSEA in the germline V gene. The CDR3 is 12 residues long. V was trimmed by 7 bases and J by 3 bases, leaving 9 bases between them. Here the CDR3 DNA reads TGCAGCGCAGAGACAGACACCGGGGAGCTGTTTTTT. Residues: CSAETDTGELFF.

The rearrangement joins TRBV11-2 to TRBJ2-7; no clear D gene. V was shortened by 1 base and J by 4 bases, with 17 bases between the two germline ends. The CDR3 spans 16 residues. Germline V gene data show CDR1 as SGHAT and CDR2 as FQNNGV. This CDR3 reads CASSLAFTVRSYEQYF. CDR3 in DNA: TGTGCCAGCAGCTTAGCGTTTACAGTACGGTCTTACGAGCAGTACTTC.

In this sample, this clone turned up once. This CDR3 reads CASSHLGAQGARGYTF. CDR3 sequence (DNA): TGTGCCAGCAGCCATCTGGGGGCACAGGGGGCGCGGGGCTACACCTTC. The V gene is TRBV5-4, the J gene TRBJ1-2; 9 nucleotides line up with TRBD1. Germline CDR1 reads SGHNT; CDR2 reads YYREEE (reference sequence). The CDR3 loop spans 16 amino acids. J gave up 8 bases and V 4 bases, and 15 bases lay outside the gene matches.

The V and J genes are TRBV2 and TRBJ2-3; 10 bases are a match to TRBD2. The germline V gene encodes CDR1 SNHLY and CDR2 FYNNEI. The CDR3 consists of 15 residues. V gave up 5 bases and J gave up 2 bases; unmatched junction bases: 4. Here the CDR3 DNA reads TGTGCCAGCAGTAAACTAGCGGGGCTCACAGATACGCAGTATTTT. Translating gives CASSKLAGLTDTQYF.

The CDR3 DNA reads as TGTGCCACCCAGCGGTCAGGAAAATCCTACGAGCAGTACTTC. It specifies CATQRSGKSYEQYF. The genes are TRBV19 and TRBJ2-7; TRBD2 is a possible D gene (5 bases). Germline CDR1 reads LNHDA; CDR2 reads SQIVND (reference sequence). The CDR3 loop spans 14 amino acids. V lost 10 bases, J lost 1 base, and 17 bases lay in between.

J is TRBJ2-3 and V is TRBV13; D may be TRBD1 (6 bases). V gave up 3 bases and J gave up 1 base, with 17 bases separating them. Germline V gene data show CDR1 as PRHDT and CDR2 as FYEKMQ (reference sequence). The CDR3 runs 17 residues. The DNA of the CDR3 is TGTGCCAGCAGCTTGACAGGCTCCTGGGCAGGCACAGATACGCAGTATTTT. This encodes CASSLTGSWAGTDTQYF.

The chain employs TRBV18 and TRBJ2-5; 10 positions match TRBD1. From germline, CDR1 is KGHSH and CDR2 LQKENI. This CDR3 has 15 residues. The junction had 5 bases not matched to a gene; V was cut back by 3 bases and J by 4 bases. CDR3 in DNA: TGTGCCAGCTCACCGGGACAGGGGCAGACAGAGACCCAGTACTTC. Residues: CASSPGQGQTETQYF. The entire variable domain, with the rest obtained from reference TRBV18 and TRBJ2-5, is as follows: NAGVMQNPRHLVRRRGQEARLRCSPMKGHSHVYWYRQLPEEGLKFMVYLQKENIIDESGMPKERFSAEFPKEGPSILRIQQVVRGDSAAYFCASSPGQGQTETQYFGPGTRLLVL.

The chain couples TRBV23-1 to TRBJ1-1, with no clear D. TRBV23-1 is reported as an ORF; its role is uncertain. V lost 0 bases and J lost 1, with 9 bases in between. This CDR3 region has 15 residues. CDR3 region: CASSQSSCRNTEAFF. The DNA of the CDR3 is TGCGCCAGCAGTCAATCCTCTTGCAGGAACACTGAAGCTTTCTTT.

The chain joins TRBV7-2 to TRBJ2-3; 12 bases map to TRBD2. Looked up from germline, CDR1 is SGHTA and CDR2 is FQGNSA. Trimming took 5 bases from V and 5 from J; bases not matched to a gene: 11. This CDR3 is 17 amino acids long. The CDR3 DNA sequence: TGTGCCAGCAGCAAACGGACTAGCGGGGCGCAGGGAGATACGCAGTATTTT. It codes for CASSKRTSGAQGDTQYF.

This clone was seen once. The J gene is TRBJ1-1, the V gene TRBV5-1, with 11 bases lining up with TRBD1. The CDR3 runs to 16 residues. V lost 5 bases to trimming and J lost 5 bases; unmatched junction nucleotides: 11. CDR1 SGHRS and CDR2 YFSETQ come from the germline V gene. This CDR3 reads CASRQTSGQGATEAFF. CDR3 nucleotide sequence: TGCGCCAGCAGGCAGACGTCCGGACAGGGGGCTACTGAAGCTTTCTTT.

This clone was seen a single time. The V gene is TRBV30, the J gene TRBJ2-7; D might be TRBD1 (5 bases). Trimming removed 0 bases from V and 5 bases from J, with 11 bases in between. The CDR3 runs to 13 residues. In germline, CDR1 is GTSNPN, CDR2 SVGIG (reference sequence). The chain's CDR3 is CAWSVAGNHEQYF. The DNA for the CDR3 is TGTGCCTGGAGTGTTGCAGGGAACCACGAGCAGTACTTC. Full variable domain (remainder filled in from reference TRBV30 and TRBJ2-7): SQTIHQWPATLVQPVGSPLSLECTVEGTSNPNLYWYRQAAGRGLQLLFYSVGIGQISSEVPQNLSASRPQDRQFILSSKKLLLSDSGFYLCAWSVAGNHEQYFGPGTRLTVT.

The V gene is TRBV7-7, the J gene TRBJ2-5; 11 nucleotides match TRBD2. V was clipped by 4 bases and J by 2 bases; unmatched bases: 6. Per the germline V gene, CDR1 is SSHAT and CDR2 is FNYEAQ (reference sequence). The length of the CDR3 is 16 residues. The CDR3 here is CASSSSSGGFQETQYF. As DNA, the CDR3 is TGTGCCAGCAGCTCTTCTAGCGGGGGGTTTCAAGAGACCCAGTACTTC.

The V call is TRBV19, the J call TRBJ1-1; 7 nucleotides agree with TRBD1. Germline V gene sequence: CDR1 LNHDA, CDR2 SQIVND (reference sequence). This CDR3 spans 14 amino acids. V shed 4 bases and J 0 bases; nucleotides not matched to a gene: 2. The CDR3: CASSTGGMNTEAFF. The DNA of the CDR3 is TGTGCCAGTAGTACAGGGGGGATGAACACTGAAGCTTTCTTT.

DNA for the CDR3: TGTGCCTGGAGTGTACTAGGGACACCGAACCAAGAGACCCAGTACTTC. This sequence encodes CAWSVLGTPNQETQYF. The V gene is TRBV30, the J gene TRBJ2-5, with D perhaps TRBD1 (6 bases). Trimming shortened V by 0 bases and J by 0 bases, and 14 bases separated the two germline ends. Germline CDR1 reads GTSNPN; CDR2 reads SVGIG (reference sequence). The CDR3 spans 16 residues.

This rearrangement joins TRBV6-4 to TRBJ2-1; tentatively, D is TRBD1 (6 bases). CDR3 length equals 17 residues. CDR1 and CDR2 (germline): MRHNA, SNTAGT. Trimming cost V 3 bases and J 3 bases, with 18 bases left between them. The CDR3 coding sequence is TGTGCCAGCAGTGAAGCTAGGGGGATGGGGGACTACAATGAGCAGTTCTTC. Translated, it gives CASSEARGMGDYNEQFF.

This sequence joins TRBV28 and TRBJ1-3; no firm D call. Trimming took off 7 bases at V and 2 bases at J, with 12 bases between the two ends. This CDR3 is 14 amino acids long. Germline V gene lookup returns CDR1 MDHEN and CDR2 SYDVKM. Here the CDR3 DNA reads TGTGCCAGCACCCCACAAGTACCTGGAAACACCATATATTTT. This sequence encodes CASTPQVPGNTIYF.

The rearrangement uses TRBV5-4 and TRBJ1-6, with TRBD1 as a possible D gene (6 bases). The germline gives CDR1 SGHNT, CDR2 YYREEE (reference sequence). The CDR3 contains 15 residues. The ends were cut back, 4 bases at V and 7 bases at J, with 15 bases in the middle. CDR3 sequence (DNA): TGTGCCAGCAGCCTGCAGACAGGAGAGAATTCACCCCTCCACTTT. Its protein product is CASSLQTGENSPLHF.

The rearrangement joins TRBV28 to TRBJ1-2; D is perhaps TRBD1 (5 bases). CDR1 is MDHEN and CDR2 is SYDVKM in the germline V gene. The CDR3 spans 13 residues. Trimming shortened V by 2 bases and J by 4 bases, and 8 bases separated the two germline ends. In DNA form, the CDR3 reads TGTGCCAGCAGTTTACTCAGGGCCTATGGCTACACCTTC. This codes for CASSLLRAYGYTF.

The rearrangement links TRBV5-1 to TRBJ2-1; the match to TRBD2 covers 10 bases. V trimming: 4 bases; J trimming: 2 bases; junction bases outside the gene matches: 12. This CDR3 contains 18 residues. From germline, CDR1 is SGHRS and CDR2 YFSETQ. The CDR3, as DNA: TGCGCCAGCAGCCTGGGACTAGCGCTGGGCCTTACCTACAATGAGCAGTTCTTC. It specifies CASSLGLALGLTYNEQFF.

V and J are TRBV5-6 and TRBJ2-7; tentatively, D is TRBD2 (6 bases). This CDR3 contains 13 residues. CDR1 and CDR2 (germline): SGHDT, YYEEEE. Trimming cost V 4 bases and J 4 bases, with 12 bases left between them. The CDR3 is CASSAGPGYEQYF. In nucleotides, the CDR3 is TGTGCCAGCAGCGCGGGACCCGGGTACGAGCAGTACTTC.

V and J are TRBV6-1 and TRBJ2-7; weak D call: TRBD1 (5 bases). Germline CDR1 is MNHNS and CDR2 is SASEGT. V was clipped by 3 bases and J by 9 bases, with 12 bases between them. This CDR3 has 12 residues. The CDR3 nucleotides are TGTGCCAGCAGTGAGTCAGGGTGGTGGCAGTACTTC. Encoded protein: CASSESGWWQYF.

This chain connects TRBV9 to TRBJ1-3; D is unclear. The ends were cut back, 3 bases at V and 6 bases at J, with 16 bases in the middle. CDR1 is SGDLS and CDR2 is YYNGEE in the germline V gene. The CDR3 totals 15 residues. CDR3 coding DNA: TGTGCCAGCAGCGGGGTACCCTCGGGGAAAAACACCATATATTTT. It specifies CASSGVPSGKNTIYF.

This clone was detected once. The V and J genes are TRBV19 and TRBJ2-5; 10 bases are a match to TRBD1. With 4 bases clipped from V and 5 bases from J, the junction kept 4 bases outside the gene matches. CDR3 length: 14 residues. The germline V gene has CDR1 LNHDA and CDR2 SQIVND (reference sequence). The CDR3 DNA reads as TGTGCCAGTAGTACACGACAGGGGGCGGAGACCCAGTACTTC. It translates to CASSTRQGAETQYF.